The present T cell receptor beta chain was sequenced within a study of cytomegalovirus exposure and HLA in healthy donors. In regard to this clone: Its antigen is still unknown.

The study's findings and limits: Association of a missense DCLRE1C variant with TCR beta V- and J-gene trimming was reported in a later analysis. An Asian-associated ancestry cluster reportedly showed fewer N-insertions than the approximately 690-donor mean in a later analysis.

PCR primers comprised 60 Vbeta and 13 Jbeta primers. Repertoires were generated with immunoSEQ multiplex PCR, while TCRdb's copy carries only in-frame clones and drops some. The top ten clones hold about 3% of a sample with 200,000 to 250,000 clones, roughly four fifths of them seen once. Trimming stripped 5 bases from V and 6 bases from J, with 17 bases between. Germline lookup yields CDR1 SEHNR and CDR2 FQNEAQ (reference sequence). The CDR3 consists of 14 residues. The specimen sequenced was PBMCs. The clonotype originates from a woman aged 35 to 49 in good health and CMV-seronegative. J is TRBJ2-7 and V is TRBV7-9, with TRBD2 as a possible D gene (6 bases). CDR3 amino acids: CASSPGTEGSEQYF. In DNA form, the CDR3 reads TGTGCCAGCAGCCCTGGGACGGAGGGGAGCGAGCAGTACTTC.